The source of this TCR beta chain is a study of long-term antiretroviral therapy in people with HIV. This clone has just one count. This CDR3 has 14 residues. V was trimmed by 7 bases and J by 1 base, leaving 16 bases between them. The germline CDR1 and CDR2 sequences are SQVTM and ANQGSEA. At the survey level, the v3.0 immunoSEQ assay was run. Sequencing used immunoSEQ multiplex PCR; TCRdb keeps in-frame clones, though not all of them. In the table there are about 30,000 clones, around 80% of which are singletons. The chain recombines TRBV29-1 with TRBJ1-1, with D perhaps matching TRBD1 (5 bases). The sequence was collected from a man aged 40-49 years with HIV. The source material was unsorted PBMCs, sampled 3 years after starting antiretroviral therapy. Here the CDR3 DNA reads TGCAGCGCCGGGGGGGGACGGGAGAACACTGAAGCTTTCTTT. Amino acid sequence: CSAGGGRENTEAFF.